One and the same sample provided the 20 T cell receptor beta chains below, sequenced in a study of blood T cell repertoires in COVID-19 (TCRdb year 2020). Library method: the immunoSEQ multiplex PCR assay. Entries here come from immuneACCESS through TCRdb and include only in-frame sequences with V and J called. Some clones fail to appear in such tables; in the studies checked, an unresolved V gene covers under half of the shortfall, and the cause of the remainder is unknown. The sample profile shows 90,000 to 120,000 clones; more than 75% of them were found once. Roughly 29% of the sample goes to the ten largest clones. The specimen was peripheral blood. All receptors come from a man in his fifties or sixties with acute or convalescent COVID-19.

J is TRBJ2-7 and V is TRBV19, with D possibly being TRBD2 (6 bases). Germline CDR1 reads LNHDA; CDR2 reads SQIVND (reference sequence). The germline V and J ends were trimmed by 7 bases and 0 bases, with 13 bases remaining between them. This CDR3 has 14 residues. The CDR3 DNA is TGTGCCAGTACCGGGGACTTCAACTCCTACGAGCAGTACTTC. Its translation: CASTGDFNSYEQYF.

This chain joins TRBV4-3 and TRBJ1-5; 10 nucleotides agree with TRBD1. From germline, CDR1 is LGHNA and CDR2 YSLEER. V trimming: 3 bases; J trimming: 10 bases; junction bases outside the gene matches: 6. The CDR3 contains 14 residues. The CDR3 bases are TGCGCCAGCAGCCACAGGGACAGGGGTTATCCCCAGCATTTT. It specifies CASSHRDRGYPQHF.

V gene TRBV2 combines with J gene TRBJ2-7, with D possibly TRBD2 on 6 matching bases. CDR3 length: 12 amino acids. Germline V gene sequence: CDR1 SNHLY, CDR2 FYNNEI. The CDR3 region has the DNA TGTGCGGGGGGTGGCAGGATCTACGAGCAGTACTTC. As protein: CAGGGRIYEQYF.

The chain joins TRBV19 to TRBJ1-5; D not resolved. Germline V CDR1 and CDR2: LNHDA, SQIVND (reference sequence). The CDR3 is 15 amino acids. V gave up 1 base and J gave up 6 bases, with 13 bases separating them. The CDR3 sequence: CASSIVVDKRQPQHF. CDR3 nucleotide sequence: TGTGCCAGTAGTATAGTCGTGGATAAGCGTCAGCCCCAGCATTTT.

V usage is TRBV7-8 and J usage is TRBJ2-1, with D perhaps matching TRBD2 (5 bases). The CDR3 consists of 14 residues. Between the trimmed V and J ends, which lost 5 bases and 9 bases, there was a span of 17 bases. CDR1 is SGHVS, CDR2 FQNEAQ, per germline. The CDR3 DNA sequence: TGTGCCAGCAGCCCCTGGACCATAAGCGGTGAGCAGTTCTTC. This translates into CASSPWTISGEQFF.

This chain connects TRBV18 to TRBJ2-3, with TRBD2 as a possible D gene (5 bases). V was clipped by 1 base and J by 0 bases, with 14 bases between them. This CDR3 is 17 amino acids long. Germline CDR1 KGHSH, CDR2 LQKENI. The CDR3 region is CASSPLPGSSSTDTQYF. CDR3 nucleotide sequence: TGTGCCAGCTCACCACTTCCGGGGTCTTCTAGCACAGATACGCAGTATTTT.

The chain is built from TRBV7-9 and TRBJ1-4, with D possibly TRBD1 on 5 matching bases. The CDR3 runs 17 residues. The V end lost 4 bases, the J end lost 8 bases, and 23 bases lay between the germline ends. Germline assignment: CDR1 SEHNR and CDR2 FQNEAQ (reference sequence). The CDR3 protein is CASSSPRGGTEFEKLFF. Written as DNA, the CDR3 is TGTGCCAGCAGCTCCCCTCGGGGGGGGACGGAGTTCGAAAAACTGTTTTTT.

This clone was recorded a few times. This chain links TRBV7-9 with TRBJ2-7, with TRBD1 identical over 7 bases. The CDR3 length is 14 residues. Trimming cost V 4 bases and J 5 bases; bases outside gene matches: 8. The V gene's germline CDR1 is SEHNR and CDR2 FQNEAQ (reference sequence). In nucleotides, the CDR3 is TGTGCCAGCAGCTCAGATAGACAGGGCCACGAGCAGTACTTC. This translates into CASSSDRQGHEQYF.

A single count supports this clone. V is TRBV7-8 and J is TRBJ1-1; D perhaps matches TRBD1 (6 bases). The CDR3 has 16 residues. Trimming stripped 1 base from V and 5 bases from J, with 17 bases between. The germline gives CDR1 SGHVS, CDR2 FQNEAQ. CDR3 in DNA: TGTGCCAGCAGCTTAGTTGGGGGGGCGAGGAGGACTGAAGCTTTCTTT. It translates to CASSLVGGARRTEAFF.

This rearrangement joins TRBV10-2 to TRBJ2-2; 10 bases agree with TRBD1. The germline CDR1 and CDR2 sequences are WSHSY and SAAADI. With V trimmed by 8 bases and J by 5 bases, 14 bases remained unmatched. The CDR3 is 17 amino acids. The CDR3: CASCPRQGAFGTGELFF. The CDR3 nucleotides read TGCGCCAGCTGCCCCAGACAGGGGGCCTTCGGGACCGGGGAGCTGTTTTTT.

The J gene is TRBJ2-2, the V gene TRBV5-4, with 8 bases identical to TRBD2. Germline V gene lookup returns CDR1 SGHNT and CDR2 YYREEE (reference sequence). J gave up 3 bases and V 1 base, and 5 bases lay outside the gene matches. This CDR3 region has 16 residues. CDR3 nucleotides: TGTGCCAGCAGCTTGAAGGGGCGGGAGGACACCGGGGAGCTGTTTTTT. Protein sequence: CASSLKGREDTGELFF. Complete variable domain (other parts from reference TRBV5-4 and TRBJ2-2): ETGVTQSPTHLIKTRGQQVTLRCSSQSGHNTVSWYQQALGQGPQFIFQYYREEENGRGNFPPRFSGLQFPNYSSELNVNALELDDSALYLCASSLKGREDTGELFFGEGSRLTVL.

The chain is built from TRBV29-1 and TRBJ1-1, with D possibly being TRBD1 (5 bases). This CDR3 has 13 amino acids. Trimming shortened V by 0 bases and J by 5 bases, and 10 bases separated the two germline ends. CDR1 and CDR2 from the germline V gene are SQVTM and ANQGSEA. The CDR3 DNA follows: TGCAGCGTTGAAGATCAGGGTCGGACTGAAGCTTTCTTT. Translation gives CSVEDQGRTEAFF.

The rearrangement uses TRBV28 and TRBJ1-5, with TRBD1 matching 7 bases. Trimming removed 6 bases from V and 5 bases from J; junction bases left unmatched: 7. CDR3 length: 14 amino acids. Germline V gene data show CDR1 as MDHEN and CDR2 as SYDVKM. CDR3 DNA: TGTGCCAGCAGATTGGAGACAGGGTATCAGCCCCAGCATTTT. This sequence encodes CASRLETGYQPQHF.

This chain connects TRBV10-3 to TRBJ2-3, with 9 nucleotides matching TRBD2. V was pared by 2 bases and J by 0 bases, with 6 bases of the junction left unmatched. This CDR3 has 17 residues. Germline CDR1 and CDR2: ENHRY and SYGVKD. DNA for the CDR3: TGTGCCATCAGTGAGCCGAGAACTAGCGGGAGCACAGATACGCAGTATTTT. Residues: CAISEPRTSGSTDTQYF.

In nucleotides, the CDR3 is TGTGCCAGCAGCCGGGACAGGGTTTACTATGGCTACACCTTC. Protein sequence: CASSRDRVYYGYTF. This sequence joins TRBV9 and TRBJ1-2, with 9 bases lining up with TRBD1. The length of the CDR3 is 14 residues. Germline loops: CDR1 SGDLS, CDR2 YYNGEE. J was trimmed by 3 bases and V by 4 bases; bases with no gene match: 4.

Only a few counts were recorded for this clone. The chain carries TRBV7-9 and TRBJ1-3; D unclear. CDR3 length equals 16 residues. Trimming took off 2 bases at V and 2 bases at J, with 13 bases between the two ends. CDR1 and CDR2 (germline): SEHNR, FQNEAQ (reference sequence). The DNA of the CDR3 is TGTGCCAGCAGCTTAATATTGGGTAGCGCTGGAAACACCATATATTTT. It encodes CASSLILGSAGNTIYF.

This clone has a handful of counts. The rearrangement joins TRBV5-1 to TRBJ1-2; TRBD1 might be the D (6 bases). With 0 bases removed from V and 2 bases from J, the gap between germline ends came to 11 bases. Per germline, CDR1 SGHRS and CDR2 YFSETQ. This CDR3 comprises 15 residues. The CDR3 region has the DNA TGCGCCAGCAGCTTGGCCCAGGGGATAAACTATGGCTACACCTTC. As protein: CASSLAQGINYGYTF.

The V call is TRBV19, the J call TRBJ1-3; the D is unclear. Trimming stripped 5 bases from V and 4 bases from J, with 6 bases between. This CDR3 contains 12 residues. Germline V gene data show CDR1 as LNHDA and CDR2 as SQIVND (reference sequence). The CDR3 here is CASSLAGNTIYF. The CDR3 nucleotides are TGTGCCAGTAGTTTGGCAGGAAACACCATATATTTT.

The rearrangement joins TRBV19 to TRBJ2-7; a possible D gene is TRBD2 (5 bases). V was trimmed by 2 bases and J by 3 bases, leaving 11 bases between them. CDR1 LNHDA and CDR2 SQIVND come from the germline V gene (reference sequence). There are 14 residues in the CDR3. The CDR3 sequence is CASSISGTNYEQYF. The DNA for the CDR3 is TGTGCCAGTAGTATATCGGGAACGAACTACGAGCAGTACTTC.

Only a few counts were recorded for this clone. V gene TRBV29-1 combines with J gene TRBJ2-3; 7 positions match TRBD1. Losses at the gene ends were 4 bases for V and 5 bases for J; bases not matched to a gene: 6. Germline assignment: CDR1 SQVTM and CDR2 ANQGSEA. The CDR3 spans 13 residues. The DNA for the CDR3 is TGCAGCGTTGGGTCACAGGGGAAAGATACGCAGTATTTT. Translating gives CSVGSQGKDTQYF.